At least ten counts were recorded for the clone carrying this T cell receptor (beta chain). This entry belongs to a study of T-cell reconstitution after alpha-beta-depleted transplantation in children. The germline gives CDR1 LGHDT, CDR2 YNNKEL (reference sequence). This CDR3 is built from 14 residues. J gave up 3 bases and V 3 bases, and 3 bases lay outside the gene matches. Library preparation (for TCRbeta) was performed with unique molecular identifiers. TCRdb reprocessed the PCR reads via MiXCR and lists one record per CDR3 protein. The repertoire holds around 92,000 distinct CDR3 sequences, with less than 15% as singletons.

The chain is built from TRBV3-1 and TRBJ2-3; TRBD2 aligns across 7 bases. This receptor was identified in a human donor who donated a stem cell graft to a child with inherited bone marrow failure. The sequencing used PBMCs from the stem cell graft donor, collected from the stem cell graft. The CDR3 DNA reads TGTGCCAGCAGCCACGGCGGGGGAACAGATACGCAGTATTTT. It codes for CASSHGGGTDTQYF.